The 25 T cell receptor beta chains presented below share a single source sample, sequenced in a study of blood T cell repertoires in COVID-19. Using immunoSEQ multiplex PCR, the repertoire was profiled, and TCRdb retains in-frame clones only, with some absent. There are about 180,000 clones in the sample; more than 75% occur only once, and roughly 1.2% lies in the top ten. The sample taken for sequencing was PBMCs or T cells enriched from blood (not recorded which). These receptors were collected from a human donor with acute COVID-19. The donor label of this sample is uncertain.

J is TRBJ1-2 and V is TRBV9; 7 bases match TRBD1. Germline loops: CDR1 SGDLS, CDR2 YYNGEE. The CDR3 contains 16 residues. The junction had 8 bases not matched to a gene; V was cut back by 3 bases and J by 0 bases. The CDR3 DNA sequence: TGTGCCAGCAGCGGCCCGGGACAGAGTTCTAACTATGGCTACACCTTC. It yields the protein CASSGPGQSSNYGYTF.

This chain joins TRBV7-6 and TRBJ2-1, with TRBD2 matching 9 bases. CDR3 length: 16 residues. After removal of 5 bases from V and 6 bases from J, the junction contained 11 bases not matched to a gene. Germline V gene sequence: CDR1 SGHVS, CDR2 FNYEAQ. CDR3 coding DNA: TGTGCCAGCAGCCCCAGGCCGAGCGGGGGGCTCAATGAGCAGTTCTTC. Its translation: CASSPRPSGGLNEQFF. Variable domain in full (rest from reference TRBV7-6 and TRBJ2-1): GAGVSQSPRYKVTKRGQDVALRCDPISGHVSLYWYRQALGQGPEFLTYFNYEAQQDKSGLPNDRFSAERPEGSISTLTIQRTEQRDSAMYRCASSPRPSGGLNEQFFGPGTRLTVL.

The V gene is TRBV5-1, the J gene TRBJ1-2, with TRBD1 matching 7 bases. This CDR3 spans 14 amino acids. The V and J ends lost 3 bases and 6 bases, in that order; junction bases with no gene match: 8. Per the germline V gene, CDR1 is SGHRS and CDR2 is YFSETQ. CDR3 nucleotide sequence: TGCGCCAGCAGCTCAAACAGGGGAACGAATGGCTACACCTTC. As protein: CASSSNRGTNGYTF.

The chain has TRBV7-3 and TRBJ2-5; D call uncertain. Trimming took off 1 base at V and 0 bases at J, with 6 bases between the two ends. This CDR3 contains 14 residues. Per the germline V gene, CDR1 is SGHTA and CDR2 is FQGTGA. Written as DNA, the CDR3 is TGTGCCAGCAGCTTAAGTCACAACCAAGAGACCCAGTACTTC. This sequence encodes CASSLSHNQETQYF.

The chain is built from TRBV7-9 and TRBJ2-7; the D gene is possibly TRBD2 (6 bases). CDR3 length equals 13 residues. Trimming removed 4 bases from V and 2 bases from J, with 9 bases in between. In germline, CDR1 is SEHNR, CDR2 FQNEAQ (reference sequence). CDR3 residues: CASSSGVTYEQYF. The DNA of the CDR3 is TGTGCCAGCAGCTCGGGGGTGACCTACGAGCAGTACTTC.

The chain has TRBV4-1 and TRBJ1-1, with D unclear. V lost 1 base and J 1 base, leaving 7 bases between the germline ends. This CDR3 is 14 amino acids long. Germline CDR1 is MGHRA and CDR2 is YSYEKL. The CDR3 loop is CASSQGGSNTEAFF. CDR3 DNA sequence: TGCGCCAGCAGCCAAGGAGGGTCGAACACTGAAGCTTTCTTT.

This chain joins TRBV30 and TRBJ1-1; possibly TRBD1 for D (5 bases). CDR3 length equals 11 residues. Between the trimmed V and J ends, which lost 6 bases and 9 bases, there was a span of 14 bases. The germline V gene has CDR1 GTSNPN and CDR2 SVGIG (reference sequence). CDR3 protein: CACLIGAKAFF. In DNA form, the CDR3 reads TGTGCCTGCCTAATTGGGGCGAAAGCTTTCTTT.

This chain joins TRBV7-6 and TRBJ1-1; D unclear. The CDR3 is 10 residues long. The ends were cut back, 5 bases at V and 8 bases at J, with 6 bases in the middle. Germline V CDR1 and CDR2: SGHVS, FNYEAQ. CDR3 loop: CASSPPEAFF. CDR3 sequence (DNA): TGTGCCAGCAGCCCCCCAGAAGCTTTCTTT. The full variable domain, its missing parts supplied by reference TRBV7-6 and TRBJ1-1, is GAGVSQSPRYKVTKRGQDVALRCDPISGHVSLYWYRQALGQGPEFLTYFNYEAQQDKSGLPNDRFSAERPEGSISTLTIQRTEQRDSAMYRCASSPPEAFFGQGTRLTVV.

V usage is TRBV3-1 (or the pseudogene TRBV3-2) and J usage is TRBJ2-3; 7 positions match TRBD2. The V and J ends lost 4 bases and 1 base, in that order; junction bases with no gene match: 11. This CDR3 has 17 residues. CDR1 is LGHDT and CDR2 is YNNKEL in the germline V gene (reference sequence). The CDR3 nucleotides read TGTGCCAGCAGCCCCTGGGTCGTGGGGGGGGGCACAGATACGCAGTATTTT. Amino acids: CASSPWVVGGGTDTQYF.

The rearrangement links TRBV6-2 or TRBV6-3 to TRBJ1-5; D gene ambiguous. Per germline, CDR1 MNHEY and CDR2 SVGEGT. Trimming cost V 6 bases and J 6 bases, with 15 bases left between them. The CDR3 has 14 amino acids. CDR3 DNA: TGTGCCAGCAGCCCCGCCCCTGGAGCTCAGCCCCAGCATTTT. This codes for CASSPAPGAQPQHF.

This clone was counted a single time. CDR3 region: CASSQVAGRYNYGYTF. The CDR3 nucleotides are TGCGCCAGCAGCCAAGTCGCAGGCAGGTATAACTATGGCTACACCTTC. The V call is TRBV4-1, the J call TRBJ1-2; no firm D call. Germline V gives CDR1 MGHRA, CDR2 YSYEKL. The V and J ends lost 1 base and 1 base respectively, with 13 bases between them. This CDR3 is 16 amino acids long.

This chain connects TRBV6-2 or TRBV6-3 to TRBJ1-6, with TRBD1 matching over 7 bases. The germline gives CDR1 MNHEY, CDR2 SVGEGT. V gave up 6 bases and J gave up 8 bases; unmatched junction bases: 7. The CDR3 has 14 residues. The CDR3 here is CASSPGQVYSPLHF. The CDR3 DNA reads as TGTGCCAGCAGCCCCGGACAGGTATATTCACCCCTCCACTTT.

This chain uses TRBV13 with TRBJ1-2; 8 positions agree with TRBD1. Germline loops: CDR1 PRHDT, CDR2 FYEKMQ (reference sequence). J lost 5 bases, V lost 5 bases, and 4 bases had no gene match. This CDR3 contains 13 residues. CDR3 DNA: TGTGCCAGCAGCAACAGGGGGTGGTATGGCTACACCTTC. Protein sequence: CASSNRGWYGYTF.

CDR3 amino acids: CASSVAVSGSGELFF. CDR3 DNA: TGTGCCAGCAGCGTAGCGGTTAGCGGGTCCGGGGAGCTGTTTTTT. This chain connects TRBV9 to TRBJ2-2, with 7 bases identical to TRBD2. V was pared by 0 bases and J by 6 bases, with 5 bases of the junction left unmatched. Germline CDR1 is SGDLS and CDR2 is YYNGEE. The CDR3 extends over 15 amino acids. Full variable domain (remainder filled in from reference TRBV9 and TRBJ2-2): DSGVTQTPKHLITATGQRVTLRCSPRSGDLSVYWYQQSLDQGLQFLIQYYNGEERAKGNILERFSAQQFPDLHSELNLSSLELGDSALYFCASSVAVSGSGELFFGEGSRLTVL.

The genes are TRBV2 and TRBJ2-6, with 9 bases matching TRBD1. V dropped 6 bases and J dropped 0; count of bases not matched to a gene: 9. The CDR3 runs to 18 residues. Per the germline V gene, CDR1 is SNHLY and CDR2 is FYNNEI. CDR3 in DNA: TGTGCCAGCAGACCCCTGACAGGGGGTTTCTCTGGGGCCAACGTCCTGACTTTC. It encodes CASRPLTGGFSGANVLTF.

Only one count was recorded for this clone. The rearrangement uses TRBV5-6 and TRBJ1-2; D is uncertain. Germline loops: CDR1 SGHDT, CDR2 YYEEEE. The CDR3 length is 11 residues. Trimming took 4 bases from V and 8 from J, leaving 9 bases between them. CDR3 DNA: TGTGCCAGCAGCGCGGCTACCGGCTACACCTTC. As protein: CASSAATGYTF.

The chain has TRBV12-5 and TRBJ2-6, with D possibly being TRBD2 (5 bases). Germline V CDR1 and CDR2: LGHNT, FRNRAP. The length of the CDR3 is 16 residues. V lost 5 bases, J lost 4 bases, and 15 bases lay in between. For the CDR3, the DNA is TGTGCTAGTGGTGCCCTTGCGGGCGGGGGGGCCAACGTCCTGACTTTC. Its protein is CASGALAGGGANVLTF. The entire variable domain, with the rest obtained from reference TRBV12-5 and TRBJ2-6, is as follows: DARVTQTPRHKVTEMGQEVTMRCQPILGHNTVFWYRQTMMQGLELLAYFRNRAPLDDSGMPKDRFSAEMPDATLATLKIQPSEPRDSAVYFCASGALAGGGANVLTFGAGSRLTVL.

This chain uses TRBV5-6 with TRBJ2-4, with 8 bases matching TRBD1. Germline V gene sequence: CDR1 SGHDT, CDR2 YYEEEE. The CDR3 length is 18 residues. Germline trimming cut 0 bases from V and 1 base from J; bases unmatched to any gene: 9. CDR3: CASSLGTGNLGAKNIQYF. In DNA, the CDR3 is TGTGCCAGCAGCTTGGGGACAGGGAATTTAGGTGCCAAAAACATTCAGTACTTC.

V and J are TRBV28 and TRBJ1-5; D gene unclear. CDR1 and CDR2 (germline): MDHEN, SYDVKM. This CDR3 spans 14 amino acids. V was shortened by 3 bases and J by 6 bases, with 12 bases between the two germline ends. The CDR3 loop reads CASSLRGVRQPQHF. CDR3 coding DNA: TGTGCCAGCAGTTTGCGCGGCGTTCGTCAGCCCCAGCATTTT.

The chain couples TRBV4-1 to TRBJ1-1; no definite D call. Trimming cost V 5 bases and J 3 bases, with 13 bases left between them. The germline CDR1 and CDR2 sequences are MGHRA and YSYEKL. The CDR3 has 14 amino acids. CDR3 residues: CASSSRGNHTEAFF. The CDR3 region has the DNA TGCGCCAGCAGCTCGAGAGGGAACCACACTGAAGCTTTCTTT.

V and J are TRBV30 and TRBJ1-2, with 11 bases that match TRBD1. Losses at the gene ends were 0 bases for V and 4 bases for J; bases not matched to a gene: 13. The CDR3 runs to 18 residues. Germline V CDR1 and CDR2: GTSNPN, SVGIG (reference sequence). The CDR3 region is CAWSVHRTGGPHVYGYTF. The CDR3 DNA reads TGTGCCTGGAGTGTACACCGGACAGGGGGCCCCCATGTCTATGGCTACACCTTC. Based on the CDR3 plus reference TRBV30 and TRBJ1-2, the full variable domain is SQTIHQWPATLVQPVGSPLSLECTVEGTSNPNLYWYRQAAGRGLQLLFYSVGIGQISSEVPQNLSASRPQDRQFILSSKKLLLSDSGFYLCAWSVHRTGGPHVYGYTFGSGTRLTVV.

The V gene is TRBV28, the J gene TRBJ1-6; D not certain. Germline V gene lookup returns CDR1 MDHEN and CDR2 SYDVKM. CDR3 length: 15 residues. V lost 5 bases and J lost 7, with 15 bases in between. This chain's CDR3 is CASSLEEALNSPLHF. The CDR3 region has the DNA TGTGCCAGCAGTCTTGAAGAGGCCCTGAATTCACCCCTCCACTTT. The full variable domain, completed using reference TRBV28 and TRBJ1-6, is DVKVTQSSRYLVKRTGEKVFLECVQDMDHENMFWYRQDPGLGLRLIYFSYDVKMKEKGDIPEGYSVSREKKERFSLILESASTNQTSMYLCASSLEEALNSPLHFGNGTRLTVT.

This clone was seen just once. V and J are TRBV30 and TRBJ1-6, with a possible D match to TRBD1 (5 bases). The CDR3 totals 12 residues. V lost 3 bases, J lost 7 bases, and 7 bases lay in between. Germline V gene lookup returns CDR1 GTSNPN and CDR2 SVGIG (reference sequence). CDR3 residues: CAWRGVNSPLHF. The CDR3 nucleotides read TGTGCCTGGAGAGGGGTGAATTCACCCCTCCACTTT.

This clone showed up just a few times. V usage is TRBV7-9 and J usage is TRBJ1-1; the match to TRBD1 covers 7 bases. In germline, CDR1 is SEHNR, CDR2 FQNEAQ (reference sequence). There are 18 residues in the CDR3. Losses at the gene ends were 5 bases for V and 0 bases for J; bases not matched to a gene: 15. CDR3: CASSPRPTGAGMNTEAFF. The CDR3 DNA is TGTGCCAGCAGCCCCAGACCTACAGGGGCGGGGATGAACACTGAAGCTTTCTTT.

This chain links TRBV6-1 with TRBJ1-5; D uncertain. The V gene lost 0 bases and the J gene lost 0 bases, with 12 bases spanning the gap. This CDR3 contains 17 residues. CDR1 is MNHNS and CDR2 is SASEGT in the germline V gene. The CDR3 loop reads CASSEAVTRYSNQPQHF. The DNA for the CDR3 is TGTGCCAGCAGTGAAGCAGTCACGAGGTATAGCAATCAGCCCCAGCATTTT.